The following is a T cell receptor (beta chain) sequence with its context. Its antigen is as yet unknown. Being one base from a much bigger clone, this may be a read error. The CDR3 spans 17 residues. CDR1 and CDR2 (germline): GTSNPN, SVGIG (reference sequence). The data stem from a study of T cell repertoires in cytomegalovirus infection. Looking at the study overall: Indications of both CMV infection and matching HLA type were provided by public TCR beta signatures. General observations from the study: Clonotypes of TCR beta that were HLA-C-restricted and CMV-specific dominated the ex vivo response.

In TCRdb, the reads were re-called with MiXCR into one record per CDR3 protein. The data show 200,000 to 300,000 distinct CDR3 sequences, approximately 10% seen once. This clonotype was sampled from a human donor in good health (CMV status not recorded). Some clones in this sample may be carry-over from other donors' samples. Source material: PBMCs. The rearrangement uses TRBV30 and TRBJ1-5; 8 positions agree with TRBD1. The CDR3 spells CAWSPWGQANSNQLQHF. The CDR3 region has the DNA TGTGCCTGGAGCCCCTGGGGACAGGCGAATAGCAATCAGCTCCAGCATTTT.